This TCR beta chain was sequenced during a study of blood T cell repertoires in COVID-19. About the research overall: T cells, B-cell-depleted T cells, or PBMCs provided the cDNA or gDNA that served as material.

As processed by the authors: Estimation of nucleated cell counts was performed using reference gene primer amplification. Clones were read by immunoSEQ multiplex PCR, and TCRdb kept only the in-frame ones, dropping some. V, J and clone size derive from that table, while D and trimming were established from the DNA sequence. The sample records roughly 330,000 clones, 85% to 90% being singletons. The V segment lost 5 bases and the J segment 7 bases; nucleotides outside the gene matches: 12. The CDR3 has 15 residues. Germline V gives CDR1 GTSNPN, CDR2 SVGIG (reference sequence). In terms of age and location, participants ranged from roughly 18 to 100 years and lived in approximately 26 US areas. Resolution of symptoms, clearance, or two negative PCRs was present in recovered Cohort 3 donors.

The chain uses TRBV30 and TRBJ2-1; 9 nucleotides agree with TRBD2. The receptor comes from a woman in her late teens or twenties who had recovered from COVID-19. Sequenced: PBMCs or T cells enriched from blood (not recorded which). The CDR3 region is CAWGSGLASVNEQFF. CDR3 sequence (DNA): TGTGCCTGGGGCTCGGGACTAGCTAGCGTTAATGAGCAGTTCTTC.